Listed below are T cell receptor beta chains from one sample, sequenced in a study of cytomegalovirus exposure and HLA in healthy donors. Only in-frame clones appear in the TCRdb table, and some are missing; sequencing was by immunoSEQ multiplex PCR. In the table there are about 150,000 clones, around 72% of which are singletons. Specimen: PBMCs. The receptor source for this set is a middle-aged woman in good health and CMV-seropositive. Each CDR3 is given with its conserved first and last residue. The order of the fields is D gene, clone size, J gene, V gene, CDR3 DNA, CDR3 protein. A D gene is named only where the DNA matches it firmly. The size field is filled for only some rows; it gives once, few, many or a size class.

d_call: .; clone_size: .; j_call: TRBJ1-3; v_call: TRBV15; cdr3_nt: TGTGCCACCAGCACCCATTCAAACCGGGGTACTGGAAACACCATATATTTT; cdr3_aa: CATSTHSNRGTGNTIYF
d_call: .; clone_size: few; j_call: TRBJ1-6; v_call: TRBV27; cdr3_nt: TGTGCCAGCAGTTTATCAGCCTTCGGGGAGTCACCCCTCCACTTT; cdr3_aa: CASSLSAFGESPLHF
d_call: TRBD1; clone_size: .; j_call: TRBJ1-2; v_call: TRBV4-1; cdr3_nt: TGCGCCAGCAGCCCCACCCTCCCCGGACAGGCAAATTATGGCTACACCTTC; cdr3_aa: CASSPTLPGQANYGYTF
d_call: .; clone_size: .; j_call: TRBJ2-3; v_call: TRBV7-9; cdr3_nt: TGTGCCAGCAGCCGCTCCGTGGCAGCAGATACGCAGTATTTT; cdr3_aa: CASSRSVAADTQYF
d_call: .; clone_size: once; j_call: TRBJ2-7; v_call: TRBV19; cdr3_nt: TGTGCCAGTAGCACCTCCGGGGTCGGTGGCGAGCAGTACTTC; cdr3_aa: CASSTSGVGGEQYF
d_call: TRBD1; clone_size: once; j_call: TRBJ1-1; v_call: TRBV18; cdr3_nt: TGTGCCAGCTCAACAGGGACAGTGGATAACACTGAAGCTTTCTTT; cdr3_aa: CASSTGTVDNTEAFF
d_call: .; clone_size: .; j_call: TRBJ1-3; v_call: TRBV5-6; cdr3_nt: TGTGCCAGCAGCTCTACAGGGCTTCGGAAAAACACCATATATTTT; cdr3_aa: CASSSTGLRKNTIYF
d_call: TRBD2; clone_size: few; j_call: TRBJ2-1; v_call: TRBV6-1; cdr3_nt: TGTGCCAGCCGTAGACTAGCGGGGAACAACAATGAGCAGTTCTTC; cdr3_aa: CASRRLAGNNNEQFF
d_call: TRBD1; clone_size: .; j_call: TRBJ1-2; v_call: TRBV6-1; cdr3_nt: TGTGCCAGCAGGCTATCAGGGGGCTATGGCTACACCTTC; cdr3_aa: CASRLSGGYGYTF
d_call: .; clone_size: .; j_call: TRBJ1-2; v_call: TRBV6-1; cdr3_nt: TGTGCCAGCAGTGAAAATACCCGGGGGTATGGCTACACCTTC; cdr3_aa: CASSENTRGYGYTF
d_call: .; clone_size: few; j_call: TRBJ1-1; v_call: TRBV6-1; cdr3_nt: TGTGCCAGCAAGAGGTCGCTTGATCTGAACACTGAAGCTTTCTTT; cdr3_aa: CASKRSLDLNTEAFF
d_call: TRBD1; clone_size: .; j_call: TRBJ2-2; v_call: TRBV19; cdr3_nt: TGTGCCAGTAGGGTGACAGGGATTCCCGGGGAGCTGTTTTTT; cdr3_aa: CASRVTGIPGELFF
d_call: TRBD1; clone_size: once; j_call: TRBJ1-2; v_call: TRBV11-1; cdr3_nt: TGTGCCAGCAGCTTGAGACCGGGACAGGAAAACTATGGCTACACCTTC; cdr3_aa: CASSLRPGQENYGYTF
d_call: TRBD2; clone_size: .; j_call: TRBJ2-3; v_call: TRBV5-1; cdr3_nt: TGCGCCAGCAGCTTTAGGACTAGCGGGGGAGGCACAGATATGCAGTATTTT; cdr3_aa: CASSFRTSGGGTDMQYF
d_call: .; clone_size: .; j_call: TRBJ1-2; v_call: TRBV7-8; cdr3_nt: TGTGCCAGCAGCTACGGGGACACCGGAAGACACTATGGCTACACCTTC; cdr3_aa: CASSYGDTGRHYGYTF
d_call: TRBD2; clone_size: .; j_call: TRBJ2-2; v_call: TRBV19; cdr3_nt: TGTGCCAGTAGTATTATATCCCTAGCGGGGGAGAACACCGGGGAGCTGTTTTTT; cdr3_aa: CASSIISLAGENTGELFF
d_call: TRBD1; clone_size: once; j_call: TRBJ2-1; v_call: TRBV7-6; cdr3_nt: TGTGCCAGCAGCTTAGTGTCCGGGACAGGGCAAAATGAGCAGTTCTTC; cdr3_aa: CASSLVSGTGQNEQFF
d_call: TRBD2; clone_size: .; j_call: TRBJ2-7; v_call: TRBV6-5; cdr3_nt: TGTGCCAGCAGCCGGACTAGCTCCTACGAGCAGTACTTC; cdr3_aa: CASSRTSSYEQYF
d_call: .; clone_size: .; j_call: TRBJ1-2; v_call: TRBV5-1; cdr3_nt: TGCGCCAGCAGCTCAGAGACAGCTAATAACTATGGCTACACCTTC; cdr3_aa: CASSSETANNYGYTF
d_call: TRBD2; clone_size: .; j_call: TRBJ2-2; v_call: TRBV6-6; cdr3_nt: TGTGCCAGCAGGGGGGGGGTAGCGGGGGTACGGGAGCTGTTTTTT; cdr3_aa: CASRGGVAGVRELFF
d_call: TRBD2; clone_size: few; j_call: TRBJ2-5; v_call: TRBV7-8; cdr3_nt: TGTGCCAGCAGCTTAGTGCTAGCGGGGGTACGGGAGACCCAGTACTTC; cdr3_aa: CASSLVLAGVRETQYF
d_call: .; clone_size: .; j_call: TRBJ1-1; v_call: TRBV30; cdr3_nt: TGTGCCTGGAGTGTCCACAGGATACGCACTGAAGCTTTCTTT; cdr3_aa: CAWSVHRIRTEAFF
d_call: TRBD1; clone_size: once; j_call: TRBJ1-1; v_call: TRBV28; cdr3_nt: TGTGCCAGCAGACTGACAGGGGCTGGAGCTTTCTTT; cdr3_aa: CASRLTGAGAFF
d_call: .; clone_size: .; j_call: TRBJ2-5; v_call: TRBV29-1; cdr3_nt: TGCAGCGTTGGAGTGTTAGTCCAAGAGACCCAGTACTTC; cdr3_aa: CSVGVLVQETQYF
d_call: .; clone_size: .; j_call: TRBJ2-7; v_call: TRBV29-1; cdr3_nt: TGCAGCGCCGGACATTCCTACGAGCAGTACTTC; cdr3_aa: CSAGHSYEQYF
d_call: .; clone_size: .; j_call: TRBJ1-4; v_call: TRBV7-2; cdr3_nt: TGTGCCAGCAGCTTAGTCGGGGGGGGACTAACTAATGAAAAACTGTTTTTT; cdr3_aa: CASSLVGGGLTNEKLFF